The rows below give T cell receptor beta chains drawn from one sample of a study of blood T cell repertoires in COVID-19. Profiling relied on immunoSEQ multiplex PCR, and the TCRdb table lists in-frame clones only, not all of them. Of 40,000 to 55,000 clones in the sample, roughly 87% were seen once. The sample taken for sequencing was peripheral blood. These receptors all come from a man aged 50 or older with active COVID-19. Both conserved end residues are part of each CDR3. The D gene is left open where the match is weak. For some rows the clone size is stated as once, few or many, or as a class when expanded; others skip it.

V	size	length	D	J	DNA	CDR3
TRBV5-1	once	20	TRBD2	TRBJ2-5	TGCGCCAGCAGCTTGGAACGGTTCACGGGACTAGCGGGTTCGCGAGAGACCCAGTACTTC	CASSLERFTGLAGSRETQYF
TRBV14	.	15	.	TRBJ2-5	TGTGCCAGCAGTCCCCTGTTGAACAGTCAAGAGACCCAGTACTTC	CASSPLLNSQETQYF
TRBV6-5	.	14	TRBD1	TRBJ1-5	TGTGCCAGCAAACCGGGACAGGGGGCGCAGCCCCAGCATTTT	CASKPGQGAQPQHF
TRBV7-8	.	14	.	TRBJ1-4	TGTGCCAGCAGTCTCCGGGGGTTTAATGAAAAACTGTTTTTT	CASSLRGFNEKLFF
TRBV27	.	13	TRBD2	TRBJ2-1	TGTGCCAGCAGTTTTCTAGCGGTCAATGAGCAGTTCTTC	CASSFLAVNEQFF
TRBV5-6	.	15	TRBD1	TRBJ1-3	TGTGCCAGCAGGCGGTGGGGACAGGTGGGATACACCATATATTTT	CASRRWGQVGYTIYF
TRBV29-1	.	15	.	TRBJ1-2	TGCAGCGTAGGGGACTCTAGGGGATTTAACTATGGCTACACCTTC	CSVGDSRGFNYGYTF
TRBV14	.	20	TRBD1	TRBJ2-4	TGTGCCAGCAGCCAGACCCAAGGGACAGGATATCGGTTAGCCAAAAACATTCAGTACTTC	CASSQTQGTGYRLAKNIQYF
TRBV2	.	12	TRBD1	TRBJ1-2	TGTGCCAGCAGTGGACAGGGCGGGGGCTACACCTTC	CASSGQGGGYTF
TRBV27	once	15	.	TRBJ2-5	TGTGCCAGCAGCCGGGACCGGGACATCGGGGAGACCCAGTACTTC	CASSRDRDIGETQYF
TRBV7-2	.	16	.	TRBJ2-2	TGTGCCAGCAGCCCACGAGCAGGGGAGAACACCGGGGAGCTGTTTTTT	CASSPRAGENTGELFF
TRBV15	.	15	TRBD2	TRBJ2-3	TGTGCCACCAGCAGATGGGGGGGGAGCACAGATACGCAGTATTTT	CATSRWGGSTDTQYF
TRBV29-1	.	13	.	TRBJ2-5	TGCGTTGCGGGCTACCATGGAGGAGAGACCCAGTACTTC	CVAGYHGGETQYF
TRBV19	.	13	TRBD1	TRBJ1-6	TGTGCCAGCTTCGGGACAGGGGACCCACCCCTCCACTTT	CASFGTGDPPLHF
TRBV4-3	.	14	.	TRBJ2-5	TGCGCCAGCAGCCAAGAGGGAAGGGGAGAGACCCAGTACTTC	CASSQEGRGETQYF
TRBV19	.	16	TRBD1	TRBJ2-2	TGTGCCAGTAGGGTAGGGGACAGGGCAAAGGCCGGGGAGCTGTTTTTT	CASRVGDRAKAGELFF
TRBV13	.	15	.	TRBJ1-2	TGTGCCAGCAGCTTAGGGTTCGCGGGGTTGGCTGGCTACACCTTC	CASSLGFAGLAGYTF
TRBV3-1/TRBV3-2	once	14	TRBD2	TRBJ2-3	TGTGCCAGCAGCCAGGAGCGGGGGACAGATACGCAGTATTTT	CASSQERGTDTQYF
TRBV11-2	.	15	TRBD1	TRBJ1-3	TGTGCCAGCAACTTACACCGGACAGGCGGAAACACCATATATTTT	CASNLHRTGGNTIYF
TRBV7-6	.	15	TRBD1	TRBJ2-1	TGTGCCAGCAGCGGAACCGGGACAGGGATGAATGAGCAGTTCTTC	CASSGTGTGMNEQFF
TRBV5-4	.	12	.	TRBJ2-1	TGTGCCAGCAGCTCAATCGGGGGTGAGCAGTTCTTC	CASSSIGGEQFF
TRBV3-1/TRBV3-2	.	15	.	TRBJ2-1	TGTGCCAGCAGCCAAGTAAACCTCTTTCGCGATGAGCAGTTCTTC	CASSQVNLFRDEQFF
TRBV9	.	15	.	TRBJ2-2	TGTGCCAGCAGCGTCCGCCTAAGTAGCCCCGGGGAGCTGTTTTTT	CASSVRLSSPGELFF
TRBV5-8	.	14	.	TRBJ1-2	TGTGCCAGCAGCCAACACCTTCCCCCTTATGGCTACACCTTC	CASSQHLPPYGYTF
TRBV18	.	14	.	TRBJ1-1	TGTGCCAGCTCACCGTTCGGGGAGGACACTGAAGCTTTCTTT	CASSPFGEDTEAFF
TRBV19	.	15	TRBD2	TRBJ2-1	TGTGCCAGTAGGGGGACTAGCGGGAGAAAGGATGAGCAGTTCTTC	CASRGTSGRKDEQFF
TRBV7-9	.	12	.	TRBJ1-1	TGTGCCAGCAGCCTGACAGGTGTTGAAGCTTTCTTT	CASSLTGVEAFF
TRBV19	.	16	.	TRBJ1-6	TGTGCCAGTAGTATCCCCTATCCACGAAATAATTCACCCCTCCACTTT	CASSIPYPRNNSPLHF
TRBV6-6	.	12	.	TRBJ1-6	TGTGCCAGCCTAAGCTATAATTCACCCCTCCACTTT	CASLSYNSPLHF
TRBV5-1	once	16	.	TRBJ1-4	TGCGCCAGCAGCATCGGACAGCCAGCTTTTAATGAAAAACTGTTTTTT	CASSIGQPAFNEKLFF
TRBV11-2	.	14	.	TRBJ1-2	TGTGCCAGCAGCTTTCCCGGACAAGACTATGGCTACACCTTC	CASSFPGQDYGYTF
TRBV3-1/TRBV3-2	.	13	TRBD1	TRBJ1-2	TGTGCCAGCAGCTCAGGAGGGGGCGGTGGCTACACCTTC	CASSSGGGGGYTF
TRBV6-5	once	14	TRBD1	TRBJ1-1	TGTGCCAGCATGGGGGGACAGACGAACACTGAAGCTTTCTTT	CASMGGQTNTEAFF
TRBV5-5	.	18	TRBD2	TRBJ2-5	TGTGCCAGCAGCCGGGGTACTAGCGGGTCATCCCGGGGGGAGACCCAGTACTTC	CASSRGTSGSSRGETQYF
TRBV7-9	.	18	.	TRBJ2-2	TGTGCCAGCAGCTCGACGATCGTGACAGGTGGTAACACCGGGGAGCTGTTTTTT	CASSSTIVTGGNTGELFF
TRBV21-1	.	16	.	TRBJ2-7	TGTGCTAGCAGCAAAGGGGGACAGGGAAGAAACTACGAGCAGTACTTC	CASSKGGQGRNYEQYF
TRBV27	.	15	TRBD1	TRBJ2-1	TGTGCCAGCAGTTTGCAGGGGGTGATTGGCAATGAGCAGTTCTTC	CASSLQGVIGNEQFF
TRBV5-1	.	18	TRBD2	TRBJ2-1	TGCGCCAGCAGCTTGGGACTAGCGGGAGTCCCCCCGGGGGATGAGCAGTTCTTC	CASSLGLAGVPPGDEQFF
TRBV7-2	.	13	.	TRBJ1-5	TGTGCCAGCAGCTCCCTTCCCCCGAGGCCCCAGCATTTT	CASSSLPPRPQHF
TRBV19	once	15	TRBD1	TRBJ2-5	TGTGCCAGTAGTATTAACGGACAGGGGGCTAAGACCCAGTACTTC	CASSINGQGAKTQYF
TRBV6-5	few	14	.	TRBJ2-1	TGTGCCAGCAATCCTCTAAGCTCCTACAATGAGCAGTTCTTC	CASNPLSSYNEQFF
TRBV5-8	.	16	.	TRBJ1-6	TGTGCCAGCAGCTTGAAAGAAGCCGGGTATAATTCACCCCTCCACTTT	CASSLKEAGYNSPLHF
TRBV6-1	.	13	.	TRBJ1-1	TGTGCCAGCAGTGAGCACAGAAGGACTGAAGCTTTCTTT	CASSEHRRTEAFF
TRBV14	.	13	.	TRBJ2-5	TGTGCCAGCAGCCAAGTATTTCTGGGGCCCCAGTACTTC	CASSQVFLGPQYF
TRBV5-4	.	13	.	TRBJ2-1	TGTGCCAGCAGCTTGCGGGAGTACAATGAGCAGTTCTTC	CASSLREYNEQFF